A single sample gave rise to the 20 T cell receptor beta chains below, sequenced in a study of regulatory T cells in long-lasting Graves disease. CDR3 regions were amplified by Arm-PCR using iRepertoire HTBI primers to build TCR beta libraries. Each CDR3 protein gets one entry after TCRdb re-called the multiplex PCR reads with MiXCR. Of 500,000 to 700,000 distinct CDR3 sequences listed, about 15% are singletons. Specified time point: newly diagnosed GD, antithyroid drugs for less than 3 months. TCR sequences were obtained from RNA taken from PBMCs. This sample was also put to use in a study of T cells in Graves' hyperthyroidism and ophthalmopathy.

The sequenced sample was peripheral blood mononuclear cells (PBMCs), obtained at new diagnosis, from a patient treated with antithyroid drugs. These receptors came from a woman aged 30 to 39 with Graves disease.

In its sample, this clonotype was seen a few times. The rearrangement joins TRBV18 to TRBJ1-6; 9 bases align to TRBD1. Germline V CDR1 and CDR2: KGHSH, LQKENI. This CDR3 region has 16 residues. After removal of 4 bases from V and 2 bases from J, the junction contained 3 bases not matched to a gene. The CDR3 DNA reads TGTGCCAGCTCACAAGGACAGGGGACCTATAATTCACCCCTCCACTTT. The encoded protein is CASSQGQGTYNSPLHF.

This clonotype has more than one count but fewer than ten. The chain combines TRBV6-1 with TRBJ2-1, with D perhaps matching TRBD1 (6 bases). This CDR3 region has 13 residues. The V end was cut by 4 bases, the J end by 4 bases, with 8 bases between. Per the germline V gene, CDR1 is MNHNS and CDR2 is SASEGT. The CDR3 region is CASSGTDYNEQFF. Written as DNA, the CDR3 is TGTGCCAGCAGTGGGACAGATTACAATGAGCAGTTCTTC.

Only a few counts were recorded for this clonotype. The chain combines TRBV5-1 with TRBJ1-1; D is possibly TRBD1 (6 bases). In germline, CDR1 is SGHRS, CDR2 YFSETQ. V was cut by 2 bases and J by 3 bases, with 11 bases left in between. This CDR3 region has 14 residues. The CDR3 nucleotides read TGCGCCAGCAGCTTACGGGGGCGAGACACTGAAGCTTTCTTT. Amino acid sequence: CASSLRGRDTEAFF.

This clonotype appeared many times. The chain is built from TRBV30 and TRBJ1-4; D uncertain. V was cut by 2 bases and J by 4 bases, with 2 bases left in between. The CDR3 totals 11 residues. CDR1 is GTSNPN, CDR2 SVGIG, per germline (reference sequence). The chain's CDR3 is CAWSYNEKLFF. For the CDR3, the DNA is TGTGCCTGGAGTTATAATGAAAAACTGTTTTTT.

The CDR3 sequence: CASSATQGSGNTIYF. The DNA for the CDR3 is TGTGCCAGCAGCGCCACTCAGGGGAGCGGAAACACCATATATTTT. The chain carries TRBV9 and TRBJ1-3; tentatively, D is TRBD1 (6 bases). Trimming shortened V by 3 bases and J by 4 bases, and 14 bases separated the two germline ends. In germline, CDR1 is SGDLS, CDR2 YYNGEE. The CDR3 spans 15 residues. The variable domain in full, with the rest retrieved from reference TRBV9 and TRBJ1-3, is DSGVTQTPKHLITATGQRVTLRCSPRSGDLSVYWYQQSLDQGLQFLIQYYNGEERAKGNILERFSAQQFPDLHSELNLSSLELGDSALYFCASSATQGSGNTIYFGEGSWLTVV.

J is TRBJ2-5 and V is TRBV6-2 or TRBV6-3; TRBD2 aligns across 9 bases. The germline gives CDR1 MNHEY, CDR2 SVGEGT. The V and J ends lost 6 bases and 5 bases, in that order; junction bases with no gene match: 13. This CDR3 spans 16 amino acids. The CDR3 spells CASSETPGLAGETQYF. The CDR3 nucleotides are TGTGCCAGCAGCGAAACTCCGGGACTAGCCGGTGAGACCCAGTACTTC.

This clonotype occurred many times. V usage is TRBV12-3 or TRBV12-4 and J usage is TRBJ2-3; TRBD2 aligns across 10 bases. Trimming removed 6 bases from V and 8 bases from J; junction bases left unmatched: 14. CDR3 length equals 16 residues. The CDR3, as DNA: TGTGCCAGCAGGGGCTGGACTAGCGGAGACCAAAGTACGCAGTATTTT. Residues: CASRGWTSGDQSTQYF.

This clonotype was found many times. The J gene is TRBJ1-1, the V gene TRBV7-9; possibly TRBD1 for D (5 bases). CDR3 size: 15 residues. Between the trimmed V and J ends, which lost 6 bases and 6 bases, there was a span of 20 bases. The V gene's germline CDR1 is SEHNR and CDR2 FQNEAQ (reference sequence). This chain's CDR3 is CASSPARGLVSEAFF. CDR3 DNA: TGTGCCAGCAGTCCGGCGAGGGGCCTTGTGTCTGAAGCTTTCTTT.

The table lists this clonotype with many counts. V usage is TRBV11-2 and J usage is TRBJ2-5; the match to TRBD2 covers 11 bases. Germline CDR1 is SGHAT and CDR2 is FQNNGV. The CDR3 runs 15 residues. With V trimmed by 8 bases and J by 3 bases, 8 bases remained unmatched. The CDR3 is CASGTSGSIEETQYF. For the CDR3, the DNA is TGTGCCAGCGGAACTAGCGGGAGTATAGAAGAGACCCAGTACTTC.

This clonotype was recorded many times. V is TRBV2 and J is TRBJ2-2, with 9 bases aligning to TRBD1. Trimming removed 6 bases from V and 0 bases from J; junction bases left unmatched: 2. Germline values: CDR1 SNHLY, CDR2 FYNNEI. The CDR3 totals 15 residues. CDR3: CASRGQGANTGELFF. CDR3 nucleotides: TGTGCCAGCAGGGGACAGGGTGCGAACACCGGGGAGCTGTTTTTT.

V usage is TRBV7-3 and J usage is TRBJ2-3, with D perhaps matching TRBD2 (6 bases). This CDR3 comprises 14 residues. Looked up from germline, CDR1 is SGHTA and CDR2 is FQGTGA. Trimming took 5 bases from V and 8 from J, leaving 17 bases between them. The CDR3 nucleotides read TGTGCCAGCAGCCCCGGGAGTACGGAGGGTACGCAGTATTTT. Encoded protein: CASSPGSTEGTQYF.

This clonotype was recorded many times. The chain employs TRBV7-9 and TRBJ2-5; D gene unclear. Germline-derived CDR1 and CDR2 are SEHNR and FQNEAQ (reference sequence). This CDR3 has 16 residues. Trimming removed 2 bases at V and 4 bases at J, with 17 bases between. The CDR3 region has the DNA TGTGCCAGCAGCTTATGGAGAACAGCCAACGGAGAGACCCAGTACTTC. It is translated as CASSLWRTANGETQYF.

This clonotype was seen only a few times. The chain links TRBV5-6 to TRBJ2-7, with TRBD1 identical over 7 bases. The length of the CDR3 is 14 residues. The junction had 5 bases not matched to a gene; V was cut back by 4 bases and J by 1 base. Germline V lookup: CDR1 SGHDT, CDR2 YYEEEE. CDR3 protein: CASSDTGVSYEQYF. The CDR3 DNA reads as TGTGCCAGCAGCGACACAGGGGTATCCTACGAGCAGTACTTC.

The chain is built from TRBV9 and TRBJ2-4; 7 bases are a match to TRBD1. The CDR3 covers 17 residues. J was trimmed by 1 base and V by 4 bases; bases with no gene match: 11. Germline CDR1 reads SGDLS; CDR2 reads YYNGEE. CDR3 nucleotide sequence: TGTGCCAGCAGCCCAAGAACAGGGGATGAGGCCAAAAACATTCAGTACTTC. Translated: CASSPRTGDEAKNIQYF. Full variable domain (missing parts from reference TRBV9 and TRBJ2-4): DSGVTQTPKHLITATGQRVTLRCSPRSGDLSVYWYQQSLDQGLQFLIQYYNGEERAKGNILERFSAQQFPDLHSELNLSSLELGDSALYFCASSPRTGDEAKNIQYFGAGTRLSVL.

There are many counts of this clonotype. The chain couples TRBV24-1 to TRBJ1-2, with TRBD1 as a possible D gene (5 bases). This CDR3 has 14 residues. Trimming removed 0 bases at V and 7 bases at J, with 11 bases between. Germline CDR1 KGHDR, CDR2 SFDVKD. CDR3 protein: CATSDLERGSGYTF. The CDR3 nucleotides read TGTGCCACCAGTGATTTGGAGAGGGGTTCTGGCTACACCTTC.

The sample holds a few counts of this clonotype. The chain combines TRBV5-1 with TRBJ2-3; D gene unclear. With 0 bases removed from V and 0 bases from J, the gap between germline ends came to 11 bases. This CDR3 contains 16 residues. CDR1 and CDR2 (germline): SGHRS, YFSETQ. The CDR3 DNA reads as TGCGCCAGCAGCTTGGCCGGTGGCAGCAGCACAGATACGCAGTATTTT. Protein product: CASSLAGGSSTDTQYF.

This clonotype came up a few times. V gene TRBV7-3 combines with J gene TRBJ2-3; D uncertain. V lost 0 bases to trimming and J lost 5 bases, with 12 bases between them. The CDR3 contains 15 residues. Germline CDR1 is SGHTA and CDR2 is FQGTGA. In nucleotides, the CDR3 is TGTGCCAGCAGCTTAACGTATACAGCCGGAGATACGCAGTATTTT. Its protein product is CASSLTYTAGDTQYF.

The sample holds a few counts of this clonotype. This chain connects TRBV5-1 to TRBJ1-3, with D tentatively TRBD1 (5 bases). Germline CDR1 reads SGHRS; CDR2 reads YFSETQ. The CDR3 length is 15 residues. V lost 0 bases and J 0 bases, leaving 7 bases between the germline ends. CDR3: CASSLGGDSGNTIYF. Written as DNA, the CDR3 is TGCGCCAGCAGCTTGGGGGGGGACTCTGGAAACACCATATATTTT. The complete variable domain, with remaining parts taken from reference TRBV5-1 and TRBJ1-3, reads KAGVTQTPRYLIKTRGQQVTLSCSPISGHRSVSWYQQTPGQGLQFLFEYFSETQRNKGNFPGRFSGRQFSNSRSEMNVSTLELGDSALYLCASSLGGDSGNTIYFGEGSWLTVV.

This clonotype was counted between two and nine times. This rearrangement joins TRBV20-1 to TRBJ2-1; no clear D gene. Germline V CDR1 and CDR2: DFQATT, SNEGSKA (reference sequence). The CDR3 has 14 residues. V was shortened by 1 base and J by 4 bases, with 11 bases between the two germline ends. The CDR3 sequence: CSARVGPTYNEQFF. CDR3 nucleotides: TGCAGTGCTAGAGTCGGTCCTACGTACAATGAGCAGTTCTTC.

A remark on this clonotype: A much larger clonotype is one base distant, so this may be a read error. The CDR3 carries no conserved terminal phenylalanine or tryptophan, so it likely arises from a read error. This sequence joins TRBV28 and TRBJ1-6; the D is unclear. Germline lookup yields CDR1 MDHEN and CDR2 SYDVKM. V dropped 8 bases and J dropped 16 bases, with 24 bases sitting between them. This CDR3 has 14 amino acids. The CDR3 sequence: CASALPIPARVLHL. CDR3 sequence (DNA): TGTGCCAGCGCTTTACCCATCCCGGCCCGAGTTCTCCACTTG.